This passage covers 6 T cell receptor beta chains from one sample sequenced in a study of T-cell reconstitution after alpha-beta-depleted transplantation in children. Unique molecular identifiers were incorporated when the TCRbeta library was constructed. One entry per CDR3 protein, called by TCRdb with MiXCR from the PCR reads. Counted here are around 87,000 distinct CDR3 sequences, 7% to 10% occurring once; the ten biggest clones make up 5.5% to 8.5%. Sequenced material: PBMCs from the stem cell graft donor, taken from the stem cell graft. The receptors shown here come from a human donor who donated a stem cell graft to a child with congenital amegakaryocytic thrombocytopenia.

This clonotype was counted ten times or more. The V and J genes are TRBV20-1 and TRBJ2-7; tentative D call: TRBD2 (5 bases). The ends were cut back, 4 bases at V and 5 bases at J, with 18 bases in the middle. Germline V gene lookup returns CDR1 DFQATT and CDR2 SNEGSKA (reference sequence). The CDR3 has 14 residues. The CDR3 is CSAKRVIDGNEQYF. Here the CDR3 DNA reads TGCAGTGCTAAAAGGGTGATTGACGGGAACGAGCAGTACTTC.

This clonotype was detected ten times or more. V is TRBV2 and J is TRBJ2-7; 9 bases fit TRBD2. Per germline, CDR1 SNHLY and CDR2 FYNNEI. The length of the CDR3 is 15 residues. The V segment lost 4 bases and the J segment 0 bases; nucleotides outside the gene matches: 4. CDR3 region: CASSAISGSSYEQYF. For the CDR3, the DNA is TGTGCCAGCAGTGCAATTAGCGGGAGCTCCTACGAGCAGTACTTC.

In its sample, this clonotype was seen many times. The V call is TRBV29-1, the J call TRBJ2-5, with a possible D match to TRBD1 (6 bases). Germline V lookup: CDR1 SQVTM, CDR2 ANQGSEA. The CDR3 is 14 amino acids. V dropped 3 bases and J dropped 1 base, with 12 bases sitting between them. CDR3 residues: CSVDRPGVQETQYF. In DNA, the CDR3 is TGCAGCGTTGATAGGCCAGGGGTCCAAGAGACCCAGTACTTC.

This clonotype was detected ten times or more. This chain connects TRBV28 to TRBJ2-2; D gene uncertain. V lost 3 bases and J lost 1, with 15 bases in between. Germline assignment: CDR1 MDHEN and CDR2 SYDVKM. The CDR3 runs 17 residues. CDR3 in amino acids: CASSFVAARWNTGELFF. CDR3 bases: TGTGCCAGCAGTTTTGTTGCAGCCCGATGGAACACCGGGGAGCTGTTTTTT. Complete variable domain (other parts from reference TRBV28 and TRBJ2-2): DVKVTQSSRYLVKRTGEKVFLECVQDMDHENMFWYRQDPGLGLRLIYFSYDVKMKEKGDIPEGYSVSREKKERFSLILESASTNQTSMYLCASSFVAARWNTGELFFGEGSRLTVL.

This clonotype came up many times. V and J are TRBV9 and TRBJ2-1, with 7 positions matching TRBD2. The CDR3 has 15 residues. Germline loops: CDR1 SGDLS, CDR2 YYNGEE. V lost 4 bases, J lost 7 bases, and 11 bases stayed unmatched. CDR3 sequence: CASSPSGNGRNEQFF. The CDR3 DNA reads as TGTGCCAGCAGCCCTAGCGGTAACGGTAGAAATGAGCAGTTCTTC.

This clonotype was seen ten or more times. The rearrangement uses TRBV5-1 and TRBJ1-4; D gene ambiguous. V lost 4 bases, J lost 5 bases, and 21 bases lay in between. Per the germline V gene, CDR1 is SGHRS and CDR2 is YFSETQ. This CDR3 has 17 residues. CDR3: CASSPGIDGLSNEKLFF. DNA of the CDR3: TGCGCCAGCAGCCCGGGGATAGACGGTCTCTCGAATGAAAAACTGTTTTTT.